This TCR beta chain was sequenced in a study of blood T cells in healthy people across ages. Study-wide results and limits: Per-million-T-cell TCR beta diversity fell roughly linearly with age. More naive CD4+ cells and higher diversity were found in long-lived than in aged donors.

Next came a second PCR, run for about 6 to 12 cycles, which used a sample-barcoded 5' primer along with a J-beta primer mix. TCRdb reprocessed the 5' RACE reads with MiXCR, giving one entry per CDR3 protein. The repertoire holds about 1.4 million distinct CDR3 sequences, with 45% to 70% as singletons. V was clipped by 2 bases and J by 5 bases, with 9 bases between them. Germline V gene data show CDR1 as DFQATT and CDR2 as SNEGSKA (reference sequence). This CDR3 is built from 13 residues. Concerning this clonotype: The antigen remains unidentified.

The chain employs TRBV20-1 and TRBJ1-4; no firm D call. The origin of this receptor is a man between 18 and 29 years old in good health. Sequencing was done on a sample of blood. The CDR3 region is CSARYMGNEKLFF. The CDR3 DNA is TGCAGTGCTAGATATATGGGGAATGAAAAACTGTTTTTT.